What follows are 9 T cell receptor beta chains derived from one specimen sequenced in a study of T-cell memory formation after mild COVID-19. TCRdb used MiXCR to reprocess the 5' RACE reads, holding one entry per CDR3 protein. The data show 90,000 to 120,000 distinct CDR3 sequences, 14% seen once. Sequencing was carried out using PBMCs or a T cell subset sorted from them (not recorded which). All receptors derive from a man between 18 and 35 years old who had mild COVID-19 (a few samples of this study predate the infection). Cell type and time point are not known.

This clonotype came up a few times. In nucleotides, the CDR3 is TGTGCCACCAGCAGAGAGGGGATACAAGAGACCCAGTACTTC. Translated, it gives CATSREGIQETQYF. The V and J genes are TRBV15 and TRBJ2-5; no clear D gene. Germline V lookup: CDR1 LNHNV, CDR2 YYDKDF (reference sequence). With 0 bases removed from V and 2 bases from J, the gap between germline ends came to 7 bases. The CDR3 has 14 amino acids.

This clonotype was seen only a few times. The rearrangement uses TRBV2 and TRBJ2-5, with 10 bases that match TRBD2. This CDR3 contains 16 residues. The germline V gene has CDR1 SNHLY and CDR2 FYNNEI. J was trimmed by 2 bases and V by 3 bases; bases with no gene match: 6. The CDR3 DNA is TGTGCCAGCAGTGATATTAGCGGGGGGATACAAGAGACCCAGTACTTC. Residues: CASSDISGGIQETQYF. The whole variable domain, remainder taken from reference TRBV2 and TRBJ2-5, is EPEVTQTPSHQVTQMGQEVILRCVPISNHLYFYWYRQILGQKVEFLVSFYNNEISEKSEIFDDQFSVERPDGSNFTLKIRSTKLEDSAMYFCASSDISGGIQETQYFGPGTRLLVL.

This clonotype was picked up a small number of times. The V call is TRBV4-1, the J call TRBJ2-1, with D maybe TRBD1 (5 bases). The CDR3 is 14 residues long. V dropped 1 base and J dropped 4 bases, with 8 bases sitting between them. Per germline, CDR1 MGHRA and CDR2 YSYEKL. CDR3 loop: CASSQGPGYNEQFF. The CDR3 nucleotides read TGCGCCAGCAGCCAAGGGCCAGGGTACAATGAGCAGTTCTTC.

There are a few counts of this clonotype. The V and J genes are TRBV7-9 and TRBJ2-5; D is possibly TRBD2 (5 bases). The CDR3 contains 13 residues. Germline V gene lookup returns CDR1 SEHNR and CDR2 FQNEAQ (reference sequence). Trimming removed 6 bases from V and 5 bases from J, with 13 bases in between. The CDR3 sequence: CASRQEGRETQYF. In DNA, the CDR3 is TGTGCCAGCAGACAAGAGGGCAGGGAGACCCAGTACTTC.

The V call is TRBV12-5, the J call TRBJ1-5; TRBD1 matches 9 bases. The CDR3 length is 15 residues. V trimming: 5 bases; J trimming: 6 bases; junction bases outside the gene matches: 8. CDR1 and CDR2 from the germline V gene are LGHNT and FRNRAP. The CDR3 bases are TGTGCTAGTGGTGGGGGACAGGGCTGGGGTCAGCCCCAGCATTTT. It codes for CASGGGQGWGQPQHF.

This clonotype has a handful of counts. V is TRBV2 and J is TRBJ2-2; unclear D gene. V lost 2 bases to trimming and J lost 4 bases, with 5 bases between them. Germline V gives CDR1 SNHLY, CDR2 FYNNEI. The CDR3 is 13 amino acids. The CDR3 bases are TGTGCCAGCAGTGAACTGGTCACCGGGGAGCTGTTTTTT. It specifies CASSELVTGELFF. Drawing the rest from reference TRBV2 and TRBJ2-2, the complete variable domain is EPEVTQTPSHQVTQMGQEVILRCVPISNHLYFYWYRQILGQKVEFLVSFYNNEISEKSEIFDDQFSVERPDGSNFTLKIRSTKLEDSAMYFCASSELVTGELFFGEGSRLTVL.

For this clonotype: An end of the junction differs from the germline gene, which may be a read error. The chain joins TRBV20-1 to TRBJ1-5; no firm D call. Germline lookup yields CDR1 DFQATT and CDR2 SNEGSKA (reference sequence). The CDR3 has 15 amino acids. CDR3 DNA sequence: TGCAGTCCTAGTCCTATGGTGTCAAGCAATCAGCCCCAGCATTTT. It encodes CSPSPMVSSNQPQHF.

This clonotype was counted a few times. The V call is TRBV27, the J call TRBJ2-7, with 7 bases identical to TRBD2. CDR1 is MNHEY and CDR2 is SMNVEV in the germline V gene (reference sequence). The CDR3 loop spans 12 amino acids. V trimming: 3 bases; J trimming: 7 bases; junction bases outside the gene matches: 3. CDR3 DNA sequence: TGTGCCAGCAGTTTGACCGGGGGGGAGCAGTACTTC. It specifies CASSLTGGEQYF.

This clonotype was seen at least ten times. The chain couples TRBV20-1 to TRBJ2-3; 10 bases fit TRBD2. The ends lost 5 bases at V and 0 bases at J; junction bases unmatched: 8. Germline loops: CDR1 DFQATT, CDR2 SNEGSKA (reference sequence). The CDR3 runs to 16 residues. CDR3 region: CSASGLAEDSTDTQYF. CDR3 sequence (DNA): TGCAGTGCTTCCGGACTAGCGGAAGACAGCACAGATACGCAGTATTTT.